This T cell receptor (beta chain) was sequenced in a study of cytomegalovirus exposure and HLA in healthy donors. Primers included in the PCR were 60 Vbeta and 13 Jbeta primers. This table comes from immunoSEQ multiplex PCR, and its TCRdb copy is limited to in-frame clones, with some not included. There are 130,000 to 150,000 clones in the sample; 73% occur only once, and roughly 14% lies in the top ten. At the time of sampling, donors were nominally healthy, though unrecorded immune exposures were likely. CDR1 is ENHRY, CDR2 SYGVKD, per germline. The trim removed 4 bases at V and 7 bases at J, leaving 6 bases unmatched. This CDR3 has 13 amino acids. General observations from the study: Using the classifier, cytomegalovirus status was reportedly diagnosed with high specificity and sensitivity. When analyzed later, the rates of TCR association showed variation by HLA locus, with DRB1 the most and HLA-C the fewest.

About this clone itself: Its antigen is as yet unknown.

The sequence came from a human donor in good health. Specimen: PBMCs. The chain is built from TRBV10-3 and TRBJ1-1, with TRBD1 identical over 7 bases. For the CDR3, the DNA is TGTGCCATCAGTGGTGGACAGGACCTTGAAGCTTTCTTT. Protein sequence: CAISGGQDLEAFF.